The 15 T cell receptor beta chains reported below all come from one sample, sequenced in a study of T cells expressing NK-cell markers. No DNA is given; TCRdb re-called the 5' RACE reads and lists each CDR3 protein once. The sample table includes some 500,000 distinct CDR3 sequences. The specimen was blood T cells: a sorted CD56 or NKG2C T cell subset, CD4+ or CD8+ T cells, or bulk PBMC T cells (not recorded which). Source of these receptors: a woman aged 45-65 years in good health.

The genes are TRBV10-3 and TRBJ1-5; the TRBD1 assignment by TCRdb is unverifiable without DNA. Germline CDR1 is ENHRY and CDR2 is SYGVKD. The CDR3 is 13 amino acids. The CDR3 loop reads CAISLQGNQPQHF.

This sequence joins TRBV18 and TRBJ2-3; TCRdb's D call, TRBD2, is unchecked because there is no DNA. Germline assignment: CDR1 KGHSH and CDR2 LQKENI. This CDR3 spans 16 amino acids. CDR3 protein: CASSPEIAGGTDTQYF.

The CDR3 here is CASSQSGRTSTDTQYF. This chain uses TRBV4-1 with TRBJ2-3; TCRdb picks TRBD2, but there is no DNA to check that call. Germline assignment: CDR1 MGHRA and CDR2 YSYEKL. The CDR3 covers 16 residues.

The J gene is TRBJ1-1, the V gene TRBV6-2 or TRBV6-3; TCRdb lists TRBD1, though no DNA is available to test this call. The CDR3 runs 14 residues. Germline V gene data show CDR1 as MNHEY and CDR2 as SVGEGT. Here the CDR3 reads CASSYKGESTEAFF.

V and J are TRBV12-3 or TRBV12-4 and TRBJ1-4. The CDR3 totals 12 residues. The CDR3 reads CASRPPGEKLFF.

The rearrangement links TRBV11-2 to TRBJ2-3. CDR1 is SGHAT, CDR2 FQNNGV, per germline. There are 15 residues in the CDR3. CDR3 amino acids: CASSPQTRSTDTQYF.

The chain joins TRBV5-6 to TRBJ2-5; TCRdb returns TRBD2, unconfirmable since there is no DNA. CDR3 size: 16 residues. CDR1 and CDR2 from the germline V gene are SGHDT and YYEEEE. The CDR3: CASSPGGGRLSETQYF.

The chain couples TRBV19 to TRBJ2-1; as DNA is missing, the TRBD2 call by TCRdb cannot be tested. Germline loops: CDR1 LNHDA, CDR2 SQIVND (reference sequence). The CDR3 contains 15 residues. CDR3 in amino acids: CASSRVLAGTNEQFF.

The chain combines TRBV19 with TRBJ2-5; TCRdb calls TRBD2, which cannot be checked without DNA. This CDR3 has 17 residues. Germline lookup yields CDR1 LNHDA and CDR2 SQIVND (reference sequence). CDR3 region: CATTPQALADPRGTQYF. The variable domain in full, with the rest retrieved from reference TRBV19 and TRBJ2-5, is DGGITQSPKYLFRKEGQNVTLSCEQNLNHDAMYWYRQDPGQGLRLIYYSQIVNDFQKGDIAEGYSVSREKKESFPLTVTSAQKNPTAFYLCATTPQALADPRGTQYFGPGTRLLVL.

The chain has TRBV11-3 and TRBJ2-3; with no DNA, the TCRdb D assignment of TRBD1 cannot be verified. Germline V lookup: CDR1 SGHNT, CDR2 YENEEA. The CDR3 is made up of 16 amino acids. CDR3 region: CASSSYDRGRGDTQYF. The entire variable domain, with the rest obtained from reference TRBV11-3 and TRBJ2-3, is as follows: EAGVVQSPRYKIIEKKQPVAFWCNPISGHNTLYWYLQNLGQGPELLIRYENEEAVDDSQLPKDRFSAERLKGVDSTLKIQPAELGDSAVYLCASSSYDRGRGDTQYFGPGTRLTVL.

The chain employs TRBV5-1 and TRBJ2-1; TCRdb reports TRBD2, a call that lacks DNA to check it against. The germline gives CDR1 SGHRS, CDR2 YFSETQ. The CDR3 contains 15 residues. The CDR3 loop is CASRGLSGRYNEQFF.

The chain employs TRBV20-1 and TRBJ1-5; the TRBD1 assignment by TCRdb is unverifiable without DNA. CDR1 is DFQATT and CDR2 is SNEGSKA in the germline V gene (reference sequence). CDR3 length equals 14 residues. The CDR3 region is CSARDSETGGPQHF.

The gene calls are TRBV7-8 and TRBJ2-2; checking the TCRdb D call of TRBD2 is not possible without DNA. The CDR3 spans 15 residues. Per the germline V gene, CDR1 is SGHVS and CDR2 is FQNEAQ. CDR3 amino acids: CASSFRGGGTGELFF.

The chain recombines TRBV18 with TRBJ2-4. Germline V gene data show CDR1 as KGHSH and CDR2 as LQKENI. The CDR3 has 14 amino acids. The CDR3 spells CASSPTGSRDIQYF.

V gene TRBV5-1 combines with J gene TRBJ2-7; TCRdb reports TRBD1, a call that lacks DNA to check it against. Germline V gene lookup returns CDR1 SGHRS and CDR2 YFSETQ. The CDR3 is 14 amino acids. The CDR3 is CASSGRVESYEQYF.